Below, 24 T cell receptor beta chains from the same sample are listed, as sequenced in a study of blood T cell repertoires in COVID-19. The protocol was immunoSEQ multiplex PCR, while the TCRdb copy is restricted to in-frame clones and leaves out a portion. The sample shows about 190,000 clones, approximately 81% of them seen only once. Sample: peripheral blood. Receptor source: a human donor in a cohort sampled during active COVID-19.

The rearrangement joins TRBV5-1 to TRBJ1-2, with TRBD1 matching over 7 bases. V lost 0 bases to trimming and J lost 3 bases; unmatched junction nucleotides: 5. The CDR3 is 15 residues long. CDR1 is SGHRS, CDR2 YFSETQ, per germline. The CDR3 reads CASSLDLTGDYGYTF. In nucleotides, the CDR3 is TGCGCCAGCAGCTTGGATCTTACAGGGGACTATGGCTACACCTTC.

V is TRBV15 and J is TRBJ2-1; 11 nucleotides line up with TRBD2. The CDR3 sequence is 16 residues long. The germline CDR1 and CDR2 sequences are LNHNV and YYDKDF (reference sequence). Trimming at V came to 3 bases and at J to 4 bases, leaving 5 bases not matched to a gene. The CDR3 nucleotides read TGTGCCACCAGCAGCGGGACTAGCGGAGAATACAATGAGCAGTTCTTC. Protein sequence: CATSSGTSGEYNEQFF.

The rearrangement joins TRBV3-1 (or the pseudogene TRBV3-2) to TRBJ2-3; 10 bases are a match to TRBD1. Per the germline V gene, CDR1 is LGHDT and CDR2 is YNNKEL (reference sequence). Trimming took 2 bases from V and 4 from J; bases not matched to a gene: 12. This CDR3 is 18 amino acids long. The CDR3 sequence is CASSQLSPGQGLSDTQYF. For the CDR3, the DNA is TGTGCCAGCAGCCAACTATCACCGGGACAGGGGCTGTCAGATACGCAGTATTTT.

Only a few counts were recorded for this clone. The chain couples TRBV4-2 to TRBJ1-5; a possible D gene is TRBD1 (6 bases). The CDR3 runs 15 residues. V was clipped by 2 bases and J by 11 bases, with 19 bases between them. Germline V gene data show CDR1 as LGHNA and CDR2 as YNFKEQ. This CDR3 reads CASSQNRDRSGSQHF. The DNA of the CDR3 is TGTGCCAGCAGCCAAAACAGGGACCGGTCTGGTTCCCAGCATTTT.

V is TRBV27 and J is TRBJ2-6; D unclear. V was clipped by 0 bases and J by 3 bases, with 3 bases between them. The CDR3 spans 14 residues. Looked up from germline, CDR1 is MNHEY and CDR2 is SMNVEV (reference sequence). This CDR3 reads CASSLSRGANVLTF. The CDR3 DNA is TGTGCCAGCAGTTTATCGCGTGGGGCCAACGTCCTGACTTTC.

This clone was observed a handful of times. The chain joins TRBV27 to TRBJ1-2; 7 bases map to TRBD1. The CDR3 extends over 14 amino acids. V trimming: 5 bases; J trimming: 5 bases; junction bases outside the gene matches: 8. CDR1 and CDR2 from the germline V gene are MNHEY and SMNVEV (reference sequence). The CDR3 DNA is TGTGCCAGCAGTACCCGACAGGGTCGATATGGCTACACCTTC. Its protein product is CASSTRQGRYGYTF.

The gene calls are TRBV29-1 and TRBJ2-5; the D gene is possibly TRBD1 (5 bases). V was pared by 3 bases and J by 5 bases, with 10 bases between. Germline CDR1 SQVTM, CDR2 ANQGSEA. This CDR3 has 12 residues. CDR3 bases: TGCAGCGTTGATTCCAGGGTGGAGACCCAGTACTTC. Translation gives CSVDSRVETQYF.

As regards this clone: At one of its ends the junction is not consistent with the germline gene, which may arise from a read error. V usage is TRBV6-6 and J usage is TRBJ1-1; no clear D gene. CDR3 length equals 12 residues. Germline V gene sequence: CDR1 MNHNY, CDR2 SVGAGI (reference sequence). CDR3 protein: CASSYEEASRTF. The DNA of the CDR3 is TGTGCCAGCAGTTACGAGGAAGCTTCGAGAACCTTT.

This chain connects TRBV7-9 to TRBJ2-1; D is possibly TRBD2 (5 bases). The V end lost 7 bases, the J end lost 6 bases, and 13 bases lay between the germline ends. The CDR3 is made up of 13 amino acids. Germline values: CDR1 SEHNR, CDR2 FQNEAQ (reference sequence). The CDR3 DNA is TGTGCCAGCACCCGAGAGGCGGGCAATGAGCAGTTCTTC. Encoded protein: CASTREAGNEQFF. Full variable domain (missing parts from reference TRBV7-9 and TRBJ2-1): DTGVSQNPRHKITKRGQNVTFRCDPISEHNRLYWYRQTLGQGPEFLTYFQNEAQLEKSRLLSDRFSAERPKGSFSTLEIQRTEQGDSAMYLCASTREAGNEQFFGPGTRLTVL.

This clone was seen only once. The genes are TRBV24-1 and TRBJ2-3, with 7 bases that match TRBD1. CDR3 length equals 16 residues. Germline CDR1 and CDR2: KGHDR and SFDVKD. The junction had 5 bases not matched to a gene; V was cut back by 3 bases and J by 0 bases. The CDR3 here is CATSDPGQLSTDTQYF. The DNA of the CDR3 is TGTGCCACCAGTGATCCGGGACAGTTAAGCACAGATACGCAGTATTTT.

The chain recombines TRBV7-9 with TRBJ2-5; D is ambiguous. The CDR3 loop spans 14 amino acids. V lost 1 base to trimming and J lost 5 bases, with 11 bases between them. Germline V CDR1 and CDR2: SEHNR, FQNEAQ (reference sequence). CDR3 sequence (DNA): TGTGCCAGCAGCTTAGGCAGCGCGATCGAGACCCAGTACTTC. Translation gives CASSLGSAIETQYF.

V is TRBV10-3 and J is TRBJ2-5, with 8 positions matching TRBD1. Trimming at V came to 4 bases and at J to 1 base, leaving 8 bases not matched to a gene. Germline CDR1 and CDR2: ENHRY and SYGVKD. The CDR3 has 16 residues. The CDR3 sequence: CAISAKGQGFQETQYF. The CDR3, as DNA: TGTGCCATCAGTGCTAAAGGACAGGGTTTCCAAGAGACCCAGTACTTC.

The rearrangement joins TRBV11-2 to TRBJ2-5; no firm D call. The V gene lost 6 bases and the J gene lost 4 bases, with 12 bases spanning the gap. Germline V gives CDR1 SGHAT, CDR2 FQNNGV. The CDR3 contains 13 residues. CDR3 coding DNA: TGTGCCAGCAGAGACGCGGCGATAGAGACCCAGTACTTC. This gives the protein CASRDAAIETQYF.

Here the CDR3 reads CASSFRQFYEQYF. The CDR3 DNA sequence: TGTGCCAGCAGTTTCCGACAGTTCTACGAGCAGTACTTC. V and J are TRBV28 and TRBJ2-7; D is perhaps TRBD1 (5 bases). CDR3 size: 13 residues. Looked up from germline, CDR1 is MDHEN and CDR2 is SYDVKM. Trimming shortened V by 3 bases and J by 3 bases, and 9 bases separated the two germline ends.

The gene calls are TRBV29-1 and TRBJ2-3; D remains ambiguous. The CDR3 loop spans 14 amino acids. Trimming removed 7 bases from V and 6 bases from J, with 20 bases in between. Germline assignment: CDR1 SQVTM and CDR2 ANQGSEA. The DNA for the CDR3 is TGCAGCGCCAAAAGAGCTAACTATCTGGATACGCAGTATTTT. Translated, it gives CSAKRANYLDTQYF.

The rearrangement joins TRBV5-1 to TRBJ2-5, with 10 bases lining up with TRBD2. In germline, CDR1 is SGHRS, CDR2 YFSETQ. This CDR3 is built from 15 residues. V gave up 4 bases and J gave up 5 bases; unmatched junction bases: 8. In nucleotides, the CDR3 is TGCGCCAGCAGCGGGCTAGCGGGAGCGCTGGAGACCCAGTACTTC. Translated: CASSGLAGALETQYF.

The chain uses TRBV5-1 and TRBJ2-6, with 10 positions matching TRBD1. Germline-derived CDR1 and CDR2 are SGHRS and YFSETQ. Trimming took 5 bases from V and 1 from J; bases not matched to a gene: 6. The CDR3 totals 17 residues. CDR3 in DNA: TGCGCCAGCAGTCTAAGACAGGGGGCATCTGGGGCCAACGTCCTGACTTTC. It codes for CASSLRQGASGANVLTF. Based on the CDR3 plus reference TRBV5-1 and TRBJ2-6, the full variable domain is KAGVTQTPRYLIKTRGQQVTLSCSPISGHRSVSWYQQTPGQGLQFLFEYFSETQRNKGNFPGRFSGRQFSNSRSEMNVSTLELGDSALYLCASSLRQGASGANVLTFGAGSRLTVL.

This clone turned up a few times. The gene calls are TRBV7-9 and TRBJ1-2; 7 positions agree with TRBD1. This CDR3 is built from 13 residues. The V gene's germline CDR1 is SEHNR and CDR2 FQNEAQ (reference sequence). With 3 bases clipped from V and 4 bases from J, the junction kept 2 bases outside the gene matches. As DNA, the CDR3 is TGTGCCAGCAGCTTGAGGGGGCCCTATGGCTACACCTTC. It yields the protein CASSLRGPYGYTF. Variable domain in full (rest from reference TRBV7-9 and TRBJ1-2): DTGVSQNPRHKITKRGQNVTFRCDPISEHNRLYWYRQTLGQGPEFLTYFQNEAQLEKSRLLSDRFSAERPKGSFSTLEIQRTEQGDSAMYLCASSLRGPYGYTFGSGTRLTVV.

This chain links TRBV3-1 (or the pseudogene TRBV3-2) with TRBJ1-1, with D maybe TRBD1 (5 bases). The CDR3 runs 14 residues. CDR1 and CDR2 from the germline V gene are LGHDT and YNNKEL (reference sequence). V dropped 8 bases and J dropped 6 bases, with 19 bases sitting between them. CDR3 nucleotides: TGTGCCAGCCAGTTTGGAGGGGTTATCGCTGAAGCTTTCTTT. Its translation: CASQFGGVIAEAFF.

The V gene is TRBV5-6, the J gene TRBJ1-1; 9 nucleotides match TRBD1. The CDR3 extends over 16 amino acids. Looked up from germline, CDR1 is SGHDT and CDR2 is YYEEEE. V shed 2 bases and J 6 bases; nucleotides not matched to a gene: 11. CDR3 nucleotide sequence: TGTGCCAGCAGCTTTGACAGGGGGTTGTTTGGCGCTGAAGCTTTCTTT. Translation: CASSFDRGLFGAEAFF.

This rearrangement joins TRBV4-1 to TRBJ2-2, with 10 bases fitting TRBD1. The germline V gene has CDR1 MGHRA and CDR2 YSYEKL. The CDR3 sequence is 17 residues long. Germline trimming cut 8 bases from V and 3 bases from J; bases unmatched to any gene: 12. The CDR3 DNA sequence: TGCGCCAGCTATCCCCGGGACAGGGGACCGGACACCGGGGAGCTGTTTTTT. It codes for CASYPRDRGPDTGELFF.

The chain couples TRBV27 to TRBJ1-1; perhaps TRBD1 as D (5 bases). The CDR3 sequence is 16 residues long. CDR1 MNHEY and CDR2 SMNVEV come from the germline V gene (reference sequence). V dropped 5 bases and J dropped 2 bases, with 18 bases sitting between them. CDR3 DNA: TGTGCCAGCAGTCCCTCGGGGCGCGGGGGAAACACTGAAGCTTTCTTT. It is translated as CASSPSGRGGNTEAFF.

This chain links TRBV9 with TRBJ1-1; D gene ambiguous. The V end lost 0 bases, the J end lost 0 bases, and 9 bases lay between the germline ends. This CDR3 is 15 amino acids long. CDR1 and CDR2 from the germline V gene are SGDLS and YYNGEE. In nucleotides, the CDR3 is TGTGCCAGCAGCGTAGAGCCCGGTCTGAACACTGAAGCTTTCTTT. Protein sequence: CASSVEPGLNTEAFF.

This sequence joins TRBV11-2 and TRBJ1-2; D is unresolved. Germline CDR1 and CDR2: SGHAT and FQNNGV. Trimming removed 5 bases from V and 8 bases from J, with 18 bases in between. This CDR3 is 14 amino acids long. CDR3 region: CASSVSRLEPGYTF. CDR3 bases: TGTGCCAGCAGCGTTTCCCGTTTAGAACCAGGCTACACCTTC.